This TCR beta chain was sequenced during a study of blood T cell repertoires in COVID-19. Across the study: PBMCs, B-cell-depleted T cells, or T cells provided the cDNA or gDNA that made up the material.

Germline trimming cut 4 bases from V and 8 bases from J; bases unmatched to any gene: 6. Germline loops: CDR1 MDHEN, CDR2 SYDVKM. The CDR3 length is 13 residues. Per the authors' pipeline: It was from reference gene primer amplification that nucleated cell counts were estimated. Clones were read by immunoSEQ multiplex PCR, and TCRdb kept only the in-frame ones, dropping some. The V and J calls and clone size were taken over from that table, and D and trimming were inferred from the DNA. In the table there are approximately 300,000 clones, roughly nine tenths of which are singletons. The chain uses TRBV28 and TRBJ1-2; TRBD1 agrees at 8 bases. The source is a woman aged 45-60 years who had recovered from COVID-19. The sample was peripheral blood. CDR3 coding DNA: TGTGCCAGCAGTTCCAGGGGGCTGGGAGGCTACACCTTC. Its translation is CASSSRGLGGYTF.